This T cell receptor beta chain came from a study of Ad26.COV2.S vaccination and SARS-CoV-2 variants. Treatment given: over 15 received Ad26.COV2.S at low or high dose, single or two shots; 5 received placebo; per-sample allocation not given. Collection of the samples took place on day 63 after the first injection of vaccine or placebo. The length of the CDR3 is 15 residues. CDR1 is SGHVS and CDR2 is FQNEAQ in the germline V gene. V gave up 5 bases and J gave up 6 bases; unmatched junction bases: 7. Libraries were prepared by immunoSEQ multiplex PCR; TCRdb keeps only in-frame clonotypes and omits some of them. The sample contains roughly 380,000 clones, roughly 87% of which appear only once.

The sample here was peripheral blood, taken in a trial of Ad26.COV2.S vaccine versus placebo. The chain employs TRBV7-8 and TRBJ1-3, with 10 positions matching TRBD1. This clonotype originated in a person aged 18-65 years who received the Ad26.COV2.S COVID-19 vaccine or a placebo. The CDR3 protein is CASSKPGQGPNTIYF. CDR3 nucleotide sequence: TGTGCCAGCAGCAAACCGGGACAGGGGCCAAACACCATATATTTT. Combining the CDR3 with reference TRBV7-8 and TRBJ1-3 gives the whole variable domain GAGVSQSPRYKVAKRGQDVALRCDPISGHVSLFWYQQALGQGPEFLTYFQNEAQLDKSGLPSDRFFAERPEGSVSTLKIQRTQQEDSAVYLCASSKPGQGPNTIYFGEGSWLTVV.